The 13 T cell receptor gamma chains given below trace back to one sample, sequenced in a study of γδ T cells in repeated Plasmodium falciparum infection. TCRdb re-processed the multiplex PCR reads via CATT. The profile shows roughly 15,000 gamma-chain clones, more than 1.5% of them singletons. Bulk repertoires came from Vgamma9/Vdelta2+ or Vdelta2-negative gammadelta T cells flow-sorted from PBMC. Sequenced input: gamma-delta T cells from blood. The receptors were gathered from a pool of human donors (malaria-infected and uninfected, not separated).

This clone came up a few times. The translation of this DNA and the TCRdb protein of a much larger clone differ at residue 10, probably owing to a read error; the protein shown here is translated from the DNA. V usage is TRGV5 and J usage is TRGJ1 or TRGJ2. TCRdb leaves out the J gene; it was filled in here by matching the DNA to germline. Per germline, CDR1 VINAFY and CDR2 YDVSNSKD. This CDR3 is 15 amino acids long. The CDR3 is CATWDRKSNCYKKLF. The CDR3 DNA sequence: TGTGCCACCTGGGACAGGAAATCGAATTGTTATAAGAAACTCTTT.

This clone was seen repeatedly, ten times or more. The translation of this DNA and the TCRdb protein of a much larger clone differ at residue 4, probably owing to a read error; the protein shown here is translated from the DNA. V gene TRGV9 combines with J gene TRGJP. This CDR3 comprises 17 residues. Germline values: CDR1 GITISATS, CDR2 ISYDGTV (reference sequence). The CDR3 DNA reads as TGTGCCTTGCGGGAGGTGCGGGAAGAGTTGGGCAAAAAAATCAAGGTATTT. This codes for CALREVREELGKKIKVF.

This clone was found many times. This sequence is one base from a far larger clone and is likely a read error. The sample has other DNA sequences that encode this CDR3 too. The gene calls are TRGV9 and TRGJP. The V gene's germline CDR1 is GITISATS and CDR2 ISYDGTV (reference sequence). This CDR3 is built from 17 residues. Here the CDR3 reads CALWEVPKELGKKIKVF. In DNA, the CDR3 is TGTGCCCTGTGGGAGGTCCCAAAAGAGTTGGGCAAAAAAATCAAGGTATTT.

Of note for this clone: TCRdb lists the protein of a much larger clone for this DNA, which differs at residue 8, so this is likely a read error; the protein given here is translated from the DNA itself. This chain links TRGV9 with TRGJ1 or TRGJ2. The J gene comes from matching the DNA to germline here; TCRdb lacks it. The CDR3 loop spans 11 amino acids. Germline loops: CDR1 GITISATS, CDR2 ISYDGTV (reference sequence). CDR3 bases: TGTGCCTTGTGGGAGCAATATAGGAAACTCTTT. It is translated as CALWEQYRKLF.

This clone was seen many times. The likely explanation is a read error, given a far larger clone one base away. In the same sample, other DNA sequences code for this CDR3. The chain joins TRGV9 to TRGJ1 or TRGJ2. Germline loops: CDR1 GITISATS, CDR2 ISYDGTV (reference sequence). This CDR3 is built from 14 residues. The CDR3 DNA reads TGTGCCTTGTGGGAGGATTTGAATTATTATAAGAAGCTCTTT. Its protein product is CALWEDLNYYKKLF.

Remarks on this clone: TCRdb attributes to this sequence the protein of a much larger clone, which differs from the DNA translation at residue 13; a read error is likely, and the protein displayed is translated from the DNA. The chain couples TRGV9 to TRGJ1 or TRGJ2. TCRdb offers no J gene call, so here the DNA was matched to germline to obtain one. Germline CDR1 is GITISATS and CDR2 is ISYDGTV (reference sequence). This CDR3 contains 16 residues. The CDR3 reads CALWECNLACYYEKLF. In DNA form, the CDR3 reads TGTGCCTTGTGGGAGTGCAATTTGGCTTGTTATTATGAGAAACTCTTT.

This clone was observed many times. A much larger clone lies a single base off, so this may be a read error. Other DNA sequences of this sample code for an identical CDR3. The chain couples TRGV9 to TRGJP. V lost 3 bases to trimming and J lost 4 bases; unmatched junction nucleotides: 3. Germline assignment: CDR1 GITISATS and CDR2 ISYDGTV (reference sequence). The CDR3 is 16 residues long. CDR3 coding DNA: TGTGCCTTGTGGGAGACACAAGAGTTGGGCAAAAAAATCAAGGTATTT. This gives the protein CALWETQELGKKIKVF.

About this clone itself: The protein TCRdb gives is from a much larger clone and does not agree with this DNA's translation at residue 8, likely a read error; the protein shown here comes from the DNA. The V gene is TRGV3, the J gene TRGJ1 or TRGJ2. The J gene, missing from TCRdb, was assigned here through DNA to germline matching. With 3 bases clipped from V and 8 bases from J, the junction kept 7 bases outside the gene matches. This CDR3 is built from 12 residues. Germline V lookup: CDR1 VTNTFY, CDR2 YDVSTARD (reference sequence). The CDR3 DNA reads TGTGCCACCTGGGACGATCCTCATAAGAAACTCTTT. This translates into CATWDDPHKKLF.

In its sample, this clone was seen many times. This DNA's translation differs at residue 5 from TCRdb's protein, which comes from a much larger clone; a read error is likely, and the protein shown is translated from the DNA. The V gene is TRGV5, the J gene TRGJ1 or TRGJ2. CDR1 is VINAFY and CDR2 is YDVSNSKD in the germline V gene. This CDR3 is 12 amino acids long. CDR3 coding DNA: TGTGCCACCTGGAACAGGGATTATAAGAAACTCTTT. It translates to CATWNRDYKKLF.

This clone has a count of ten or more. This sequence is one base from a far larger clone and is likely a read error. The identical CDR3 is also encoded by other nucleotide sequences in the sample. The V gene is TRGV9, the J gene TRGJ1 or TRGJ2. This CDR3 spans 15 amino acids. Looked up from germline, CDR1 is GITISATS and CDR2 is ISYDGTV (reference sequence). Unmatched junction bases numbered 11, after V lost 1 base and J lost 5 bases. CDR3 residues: CALWEVGLLDYKKLF. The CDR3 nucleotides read TGTGCCTTGTGGGAGGTAGGACTATTGGATTATAAGAAACTCTTT.

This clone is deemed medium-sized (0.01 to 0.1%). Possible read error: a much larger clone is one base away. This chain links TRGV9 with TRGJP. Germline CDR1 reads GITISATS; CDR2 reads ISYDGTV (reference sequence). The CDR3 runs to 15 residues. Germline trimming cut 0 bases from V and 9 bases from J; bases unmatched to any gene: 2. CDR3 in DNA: TGTGCCTTGTGGGAGGTGGGGTTGGGCAAAAAAATCAAGGTATTT. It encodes CALWEVGLGKKIKVF.

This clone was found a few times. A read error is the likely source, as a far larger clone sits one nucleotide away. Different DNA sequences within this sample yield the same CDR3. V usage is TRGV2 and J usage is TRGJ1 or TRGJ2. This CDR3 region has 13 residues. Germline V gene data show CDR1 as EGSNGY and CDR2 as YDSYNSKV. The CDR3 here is CATWDARGYKKLF. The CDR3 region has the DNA TGTGCCACCTGGGACGCTCGGGGTTATAAGAAACTCTTC.

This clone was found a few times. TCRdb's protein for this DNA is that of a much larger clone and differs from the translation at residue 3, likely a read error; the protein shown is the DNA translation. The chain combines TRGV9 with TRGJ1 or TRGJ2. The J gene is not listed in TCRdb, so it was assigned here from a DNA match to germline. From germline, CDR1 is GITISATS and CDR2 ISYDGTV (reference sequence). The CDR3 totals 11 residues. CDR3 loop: CAMWEVPKKLF. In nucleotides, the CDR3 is TGTGCCATGTGGGAGGTACCTAAGAAACTCTTT.